This T cell receptor beta chain was identified during a study of cytomegalovirus exposure and HLA in healthy donors. The PCR was carried out with 60 Vbeta primers and 13 Jbeta primers. Sequencing was performed with immunoSEQ multiplex PCR; in TCRdb, only in-frame clones are kept and a portion is missing. Of approximately 70,000 clones in the sample, 80% to 90% are singletons; the top ten hold around 2.9%. The CDR3 loop spans 16 amino acids. CDR1 and CDR2 (germline): SGHDT, YYEEEE. The ends were cut back, 0 bases at V and 8 bases at J, with 20 bases in the middle. The sequenced sample consisted of PBMCs. The TCR comes from a woman aged 25 to 39 in good health and CMV-seronegative. This chain uses TRBV5-6 with TRBJ1-2; the D gene is possibly TRBD1 (5 bases). In nucleotides, the CDR3 is TGTGCCAGCAGCTTGGTACTCGGTCCAGGGCGGCGAGGCTACACCTTC. This gives the protein CASSLVLGPGRRGYTF. Full variable domain (remainder filled in from reference TRBV5-6 and TRBJ1-2): DAGVTQSPTHLIKTRGQQVTLRCSPKSGHDTVSWYQQALGQGPQFIFQYYEEEERQRGNFPDRFSGHQFPNYSSELNVNALLLGDSALYLCASSLVLGPGRRGYTFGSGTRLTVV.